This T cell receptor beta chain was recorded in a study of Ad26.COV2.S vaccination and SARS-CoV-2 variants. Study summary: The COV1001 Ad26.COV2.S trial arm included the donor. Broader study findings: People given the vaccine had a wider spike-specific TCR breadth than placebo recipients did.

As to treatment: 15 to 20 received Ad26.COV2.S at low or high dose, single or two shots; about 5 received placebo; per-sample allocation not given. Each sample was drawn 63 days after the first injection (of vaccine or placebo). Here immunoSEQ multiplex PCR was the method, and the copy in TCRdb shows in-frame clones only, minus some. The sample carries around 400,000 clones, under 90% recorded once. This clone was recorded once. Its specificity is unknown. V shed 2 bases and J shed 7 bases, with 12 bases lying between them. The CDR3 runs to 13 residues. The receptor's source is a person between 18 and 65 years old who received the Ad26.COV2.S COVID-19 vaccine or a placebo. V and J are TRBV12-3 or TRBV12-4 and TRBJ2-7, with D perhaps matching TRBD2 (5 bases). Sample: peripheral blood, taken in a trial of Ad26.COV2.S vaccine versus placebo. The CDR3 region has the DNA TGTGCCAGCAGTTTAACCACAACGGGAGAGCAGTACTTC. Its protein product is CASSLTTTGEQYF.